This T cell receptor (beta chain) emerged from a study of CD8+CD57+ T cells in acquired aplastic anemia. The CDR3 contains 16 residues. Germline-derived CDR1 and CDR2 are MNHNS and SASEGT. V was pared by 7 bases and J by 4 bases, with 23 bases between. TCR beta VDJ and CDR3 were profiled, and genomic DNA was the template. TCRdb passed the reads through MiXCR, listing each CDR3 protein once. The profile covers some 200,000 distinct CDR3 sequences, with under 55% appearing a single time and about 8.8% taken by the ten largest. It was patients with CD8+CD57+ cell expansion by flow cytometry who were chosen for sequencing. For this clonotype: A much larger clone sits a single nucleotide away, making a read error possible. The CDR3 ends on some other residue instead of the conserved phenylalanine or tryptophan, so this is likely a read error.

The sequence was obtained from a human donor with aplastic anemia. V gene TRBV6-1 combines with J gene TRBJ2-7; D is perhaps TRBD2 (6 bases). The source material was sorted CD4+, CD8+, or CD8+CD57+ T cells (not recorded which) from PBMCs. This CDR3 reads CASTVRSLFGGYEQYS. For the CDR3, the DNA is TGTGCCAGCACCGTCAGGTCCCTATTCGGGGGATACGAGCAGTACTCC.